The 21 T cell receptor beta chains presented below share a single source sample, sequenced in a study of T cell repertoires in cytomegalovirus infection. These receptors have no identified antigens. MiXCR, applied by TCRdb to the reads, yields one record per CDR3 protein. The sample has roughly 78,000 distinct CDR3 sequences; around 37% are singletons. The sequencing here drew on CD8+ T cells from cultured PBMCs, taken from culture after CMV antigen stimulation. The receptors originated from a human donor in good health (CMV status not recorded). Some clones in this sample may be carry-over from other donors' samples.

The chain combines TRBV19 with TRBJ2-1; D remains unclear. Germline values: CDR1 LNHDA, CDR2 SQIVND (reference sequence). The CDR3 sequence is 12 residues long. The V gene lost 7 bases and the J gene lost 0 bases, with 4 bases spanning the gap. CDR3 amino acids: CASIDSYNEQFF. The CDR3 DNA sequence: TGTGCCAGTATTGACTCCTACAATGAGCAGTTCTTC.

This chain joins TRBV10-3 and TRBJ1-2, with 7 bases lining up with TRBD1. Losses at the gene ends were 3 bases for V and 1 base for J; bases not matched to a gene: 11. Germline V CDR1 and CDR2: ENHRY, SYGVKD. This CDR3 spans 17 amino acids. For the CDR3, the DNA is TGTGCCATCAGTGAACTAGGACAGGCCGCTAATAACTATGGCTACACCTTC. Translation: CAISELGQAANNYGYTF.

CDR3 DNA sequence: TGCAGTGCTAGAGATTGGGGACAGGGTGAAGAAAAACTGTTTTTT. Amino acid sequence: CSARDWGQGEEKLFF. V is TRBV20-1 and J is TRBJ1-4; TRBD1 matches 9 bases. The trim removed 0 bases at V and 8 bases at J, leaving 7 bases unmatched. Germline V gene lookup returns CDR1 DFQATT and CDR2 SNEGSKA (reference sequence). This CDR3 is 15 amino acids long.

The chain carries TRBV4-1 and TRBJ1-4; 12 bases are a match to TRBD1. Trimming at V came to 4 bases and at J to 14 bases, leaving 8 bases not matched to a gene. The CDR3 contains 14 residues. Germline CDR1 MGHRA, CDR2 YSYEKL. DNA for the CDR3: TGCGCCAGCAGCCCGGGACAGGGGGCGCGTAATCTGTTTTTT. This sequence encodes CASSPGQGARNLFF.

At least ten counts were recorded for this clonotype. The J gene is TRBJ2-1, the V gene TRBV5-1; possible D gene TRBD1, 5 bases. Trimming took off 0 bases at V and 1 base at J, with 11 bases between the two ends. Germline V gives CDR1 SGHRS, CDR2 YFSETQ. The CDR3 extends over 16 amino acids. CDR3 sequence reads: CASSLAQGSSYNEQFF. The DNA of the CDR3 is TGCGCCAGCAGCTTGGCTCAGGGTTCGTCCTACAATGAGCAGTTCTTC. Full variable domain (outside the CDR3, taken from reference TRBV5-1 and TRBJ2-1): KAGVTQTPRYLIKTRGQQVTLSCSPISGHRSVSWYQQTPGQGLQFLFEYFSETQRNKGNFPGRFSGRQFSNSRSEMNVSTLELGDSALYLCASSLAQGSSYNEQFFGPGTRLTVL.

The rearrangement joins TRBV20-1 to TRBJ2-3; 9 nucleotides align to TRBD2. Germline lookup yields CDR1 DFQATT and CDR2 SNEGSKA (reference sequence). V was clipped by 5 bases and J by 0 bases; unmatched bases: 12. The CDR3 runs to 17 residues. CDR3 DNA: TGCAGTGCTCCCGAGGCTAGCGGGGCCCGAAGCACAGATACGCAGTATTTT. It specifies CSAPEASGARSTDTQYF.

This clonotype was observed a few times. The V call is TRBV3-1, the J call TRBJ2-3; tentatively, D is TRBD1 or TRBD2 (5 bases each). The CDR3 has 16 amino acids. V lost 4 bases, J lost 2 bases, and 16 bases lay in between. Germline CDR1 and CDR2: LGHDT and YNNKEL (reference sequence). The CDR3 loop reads CASSLPGASTTDTQYF. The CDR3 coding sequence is TGTGCCAGCAGCCTCCCCGGGGCGTCTACCACAGATACGCAGTATTTT.

The CDR3 here is CASSDEGEWTGNTIYF. CDR3 nucleotides: TGTGCCAGCAGCGACGAGGGGGAATGGACTGGAAACACCATATATTTT. V gene TRBV7-9 combines with J gene TRBJ1-3, with D tentatively TRBD1 (6 bases). The CDR3 is made up of 16 amino acids. Germline V gene data show CDR1 as SEHNR and CDR2 as FQNEAQ (reference sequence). V dropped 5 bases and J dropped 2 bases, with 16 bases sitting between them.

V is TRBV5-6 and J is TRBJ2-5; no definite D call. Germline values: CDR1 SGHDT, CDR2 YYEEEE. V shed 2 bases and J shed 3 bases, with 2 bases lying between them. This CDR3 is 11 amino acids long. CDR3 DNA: TGTGCCAGCAGCTTTGAAGAGACCCAGTACTTC. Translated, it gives CASSFEETQYF.

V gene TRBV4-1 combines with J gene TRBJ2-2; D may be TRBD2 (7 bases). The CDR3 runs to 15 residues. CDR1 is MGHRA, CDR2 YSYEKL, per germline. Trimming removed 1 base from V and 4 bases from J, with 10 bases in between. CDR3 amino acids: CASSQVAGATGELFF. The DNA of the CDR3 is TGCGCCAGCAGCCAAGTCGCGGGGGCCACCGGGGAGCTGTTTTTT.

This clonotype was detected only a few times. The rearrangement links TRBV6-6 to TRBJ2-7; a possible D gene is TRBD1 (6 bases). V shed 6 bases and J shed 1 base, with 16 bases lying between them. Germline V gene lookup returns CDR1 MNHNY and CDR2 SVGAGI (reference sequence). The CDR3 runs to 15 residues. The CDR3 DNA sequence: TGTGCCAGCAGCCCTCAGGGGATCCATTCCTACGAGCAGTACTTC. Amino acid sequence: CASSPQGIHSYEQYF.

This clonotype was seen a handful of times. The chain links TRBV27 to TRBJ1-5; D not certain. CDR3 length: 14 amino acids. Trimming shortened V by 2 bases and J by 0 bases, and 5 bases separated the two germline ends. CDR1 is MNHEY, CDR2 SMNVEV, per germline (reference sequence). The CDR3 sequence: CASSLGSSNQPQHF. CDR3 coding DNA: TGTGCCAGCAGTTTAGGCAGTAGCAATCAGCCCCAGCATTTT.

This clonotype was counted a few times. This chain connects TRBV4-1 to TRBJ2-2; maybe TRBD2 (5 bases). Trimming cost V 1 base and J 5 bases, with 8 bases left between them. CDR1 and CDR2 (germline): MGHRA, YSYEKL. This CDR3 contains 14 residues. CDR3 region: CASSQVEGTGELFF. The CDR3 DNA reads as TGCGCCAGCAGCCAAGTTGAGGGTACCGGGGAGCTGTTTTTT.

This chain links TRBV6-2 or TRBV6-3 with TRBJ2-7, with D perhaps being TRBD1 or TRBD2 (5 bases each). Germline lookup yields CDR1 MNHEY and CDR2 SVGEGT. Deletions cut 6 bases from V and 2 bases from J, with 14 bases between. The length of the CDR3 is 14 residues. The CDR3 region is CASRLPGPPYEQYF. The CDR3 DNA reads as TGTGCCAGCAGACTACCGGGACCACCCTACGAGCAGTACTTC.

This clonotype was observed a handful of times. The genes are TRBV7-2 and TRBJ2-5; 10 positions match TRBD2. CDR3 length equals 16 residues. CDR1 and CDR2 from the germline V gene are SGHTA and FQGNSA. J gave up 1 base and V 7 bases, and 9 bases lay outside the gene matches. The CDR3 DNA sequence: TGTGCCAGCATCCTTAGCGGGGGGCTCCGCCAAGAGACCCAGTACTTC. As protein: CASILSGGLRQETQYF.

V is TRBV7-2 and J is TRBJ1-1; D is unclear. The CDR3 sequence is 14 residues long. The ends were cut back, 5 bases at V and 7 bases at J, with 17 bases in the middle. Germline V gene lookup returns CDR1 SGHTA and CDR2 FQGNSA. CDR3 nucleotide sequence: TGTGCCAGCAGCGTTATGGAACGAGGGTTTGAAGCTTTCTTT. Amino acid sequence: CASSVMERGFEAFF. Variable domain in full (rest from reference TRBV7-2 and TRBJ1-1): GAGVSQSPSNKVTEKGKDVELRCDPISGHTALYWYRQSLGQGLEFLIYFQGNSAPDKSGLPSDRFSAERTGGSVSTLTIQRTQQEDSAVYLCASSVMERGFEAFFGQGTRLTVV.

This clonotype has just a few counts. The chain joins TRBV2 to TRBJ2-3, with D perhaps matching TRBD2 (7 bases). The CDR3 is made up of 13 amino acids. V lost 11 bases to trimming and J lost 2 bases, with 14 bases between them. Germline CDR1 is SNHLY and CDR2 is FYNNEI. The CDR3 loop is CADWGGSTDTQYF. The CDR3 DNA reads TGTGCCGACTGGGGGGGCTCCACAGATACGCAGTATTTT.

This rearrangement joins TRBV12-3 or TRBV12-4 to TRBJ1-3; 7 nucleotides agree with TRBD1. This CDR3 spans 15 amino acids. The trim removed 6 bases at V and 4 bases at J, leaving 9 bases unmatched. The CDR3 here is CASSGQRGLGNTIYF. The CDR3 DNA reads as TGTGCCAGCAGCGGACAGAGGGGGCTGGGAAACACCATATATTTT.

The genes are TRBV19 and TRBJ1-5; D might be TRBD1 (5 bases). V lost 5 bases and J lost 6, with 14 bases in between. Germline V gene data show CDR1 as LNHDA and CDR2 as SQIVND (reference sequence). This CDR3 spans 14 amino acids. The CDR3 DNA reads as TGTGCCAGTAGTCCTCCGGGGGAAGCTCAGCCCCAGCATTTT. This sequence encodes CASSPPGEAQPQHF.

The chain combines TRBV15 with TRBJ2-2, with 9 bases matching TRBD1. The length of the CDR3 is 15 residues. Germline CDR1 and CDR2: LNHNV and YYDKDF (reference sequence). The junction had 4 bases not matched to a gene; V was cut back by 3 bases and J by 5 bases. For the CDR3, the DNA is TGTGCCACCAGCAGCCCCGGGACAGGGACCGGGGAGCTGTTTTTT. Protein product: CATSSPGTGTGELFF.

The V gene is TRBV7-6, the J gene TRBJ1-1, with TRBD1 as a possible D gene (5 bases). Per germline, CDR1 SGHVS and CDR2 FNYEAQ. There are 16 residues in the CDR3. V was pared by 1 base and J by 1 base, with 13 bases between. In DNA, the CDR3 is TGTGCCAGCAGCTTAGAGGCGGGACGCCAGAACACTGAAGCTTTCTTT. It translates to CASSLEAGRQNTEAFF.